This T cell receptor beta chain was observed in a study of T cell responses to AZD1222 COVID-19 vaccine. Findings of the study overall: Regions 160-218 and 743-854 held dominance among vaccine-associated CD4 TCRs, which spanned spike. The reported proportion of spike-specific TCRs targeting unmutated variant regions was nearly half. Among the donors, most were white British and more were female, and clonal diversity was possibly underestimated. Only a handful of AZD1222 recipients were seropositive at baseline.

Method: immunoSEQ multiplex PCR; TCRdb's copy keeps in-frame clones and lacks some. The data show about 97,000 clones, 90% seen once. With respect to this clone: What it binds is unknown.

The length of the CDR3 is 17 residues. The V gene's germline CDR1 is SNHLY and CDR2 FYNNEI. Trimming at V came to 2 bases and at J to 0 bases, leaving 5 bases not matched to a gene. Specimen: peripheral blood, collected on day 0 of AZD1222 vaccination. The receptor was isolated from an adult in good health. The V call is TRBV2, the J call TRBJ1-5, with 9 bases fitting TRBD1. The CDR3 nucleotides are TGTGCCAGCAGTGAATGGACAGGGGCGTTTAGCAATCAGCCCCAGCATTTT. Amino acids: CASSEWTGAFSNQPQHF.